This T cell receptor beta chain was sequenced in a study of blood T cell repertoires in COVID-19. CDR3 length: 15 residues. V lost 0 bases, J lost 5 bases, and 13 bases lay in between. Germline V CDR1 and CDR2: MGHRA, YSYEKL. The table came from immunoSEQ multiplex PCR; TCRdb's copy has only in-frame clones and leaves some out. Among roughly 400,000 clones, roughly 88% were seen once, and the ten largest hold about 1.5%. The source of this sequence is a woman aged 18-29 years who had been exposed to COVID-19. This chain uses TRBV4-1 with TRBJ1-2; tentative D call: TRBD1 (5 bases). Sequencing used PBMCs or T cells enriched from blood (not recorded which). CDR3 nucleotide sequence: TGCGCCAGCAGCCAAGAACCGGTTGGGGGGTATGGCTACACCTTC. It encodes CASSQEPVGGYGYTF.